The 32 T cell receptor beta chains presented below share a single source sample, sequenced in a study of naive and memory T cell subsets. A UMI-containing oligonucleotide was joined by 3' ligation to the TCR cDNA template. Amplification of ligated cDNA took four PCR rounds with SP2 and nested alpha and beta constant primers. MiXCR, applied by TCRdb to the 5' RACE reads, yields one record per CDR3 protein. The sample yields roughly 48,000 distinct CDR3 sequences, roughly 4.7% seen once. These receptors came from a female donor in good health.

J is TRBJ1-1 and V is TRBV13; possible D gene TRBD1, 6 bases. V dropped 0 bases and J dropped 7 bases, with 9 bases sitting between them. The CDR3 covers 13 residues. Germline V lookup: CDR1 PRHDT, CDR2 FYEKMQ (reference sequence). CDR3 protein: CASSLGQGIEAFF. In DNA, the CDR3 is TGTGCCAGCAGCTTAGGACAGGGAATTGAAGCTTTCTTT.

This clonotype has ten or more counts. This sequence joins TRBV11-2 and TRBJ2-3; no reliable D call. Germline V gene sequence: CDR1 SGHAT, CDR2 FQNNGV. Trimming pared 3 bases from V and 6 bases from J, leaving 10 bases between. This CDR3 is built from 13 residues. CDR3 residues: CASSFGASDTQYF. The DNA of the CDR3 is TGTGCCAGCAGCTTCGGAGCATCCGATACGCAGTATTTT.

This clonotype was counted between two and nine times. This rearrangement joins TRBV6-5 to TRBJ1-3; D gene unclear. Germline CDR1 reads MNHEY; CDR2 reads SVGAGI. The CDR3 spans 12 residues. The V end was cut by 6 bases, the J end by 1 base, with 4 bases between. The CDR3 protein is CASRTSGNTIYF. CDR3 nucleotide sequence: TGTGCCAGCAGGACATCTGGAAACACCATATATTTT.

This clonotype was seen a handful of times. This chain uses TRBV11-2 with TRBJ2-1; 11 bases agree with TRBD2. Germline V CDR1 and CDR2: SGHAT, FQNNGV. With V trimmed by 6 bases and J by 5 bases, 6 bases remained unmatched. This CDR3 is 15 amino acids long. CDR3 amino acids: CASRSLAGGHNEQFF. In DNA form, the CDR3 reads TGTGCCAGCAGGAGCCTAGCGGGAGGTCACAATGAGCAGTTCTTC.

This clonotype was observed many times. The rearrangement joins TRBV6-2 or TRBV6-3 to TRBJ2-1; 10 bases agree with TRBD2. In germline, CDR1 is MNHEY, CDR2 SVGEGT. Losses at the gene ends were 4 bases for V and 6 bases for J; bases not matched to a gene: 6. The CDR3 consists of 15 residues. The DNA of the CDR3 is TGTGCCAGCAGTTCCGGGACTAGCGAACTCAATGAGCAGTTCTTC. Translating it yields CASSSGTSELNEQFF.

In its sample, this clonotype was seen a few times. The rearrangement joins TRBV4-2 to TRBJ2-7; 9 nucleotides match TRBD2. The V segment lost 3 bases and the J segment 4 bases; nucleotides outside the gene matches: 7. Germline assignment: CDR1 LGHNA and CDR2 YNFKEQ. CDR3 length: 15 amino acids. CDR3 sequence (DNA): TGTGCCAGCAGCCAGGAGCCTAGCGGGAAATACGAGCAGTACTTC. Residues: CASSQEPSGKYEQYF.

The chain has TRBV29-1 and TRBJ2-7; the D gene is possibly TRBD1 (6 bases). The CDR3 runs to 12 residues. Trimming pared 6 bases from V and 4 bases from J, leaving 13 bases between. CDR1 is SQVTM, CDR2 ANQGSEA, per germline. The CDR3 sequence is CSVPGDSYEQYF. As DNA, the CDR3 is TGCAGCGTGCCAGGGGATAGTTACGAGCAGTACTTC.

Points on this clonotype: This may be a read error: a much more frequent sequence differs by one nucleotide. The gene calls are TRBV6-2 or TRBV6-3 and TRBJ2-5, with D unclear. CDR3 length: 16 residues. V lost 2 bases and J 1 base, leaving 14 bases between the germline ends. From germline, CDR1 is MNHEY and CDR2 SVGEGT. CDR3 coding DNA: TGTGCCAGCAGTTACCATGGTCGGGCACTCCAAGAGACCCAGTACTTC. Its protein is CASSYHGRALQETQYF.

This clonotype was detected many times. The rearrangement joins TRBV6-1 to TRBJ2-1; 12 bases are shared with TRBD2. Per the germline V gene, CDR1 is MNHNS and CDR2 is SASEGT. The CDR3 is 18 amino acids. V was clipped by 3 bases and J by 7 bases; unmatched bases: 13. The CDR3 DNA reads TGTGCCAGCAGTGATTTTTTACCGGGACTAGCGGGCCCGAATGAGCAGTTCTTC. This translates into CASSDFLPGLAGPNEQFF.

In this sample, this clonotype turned up many times. The genes are TRBV29-1 and TRBJ1-1; D call uncertain. The V gene lost 6 bases and the J gene lost 0 bases, with 11 bases spanning the gap. Per the germline V gene, CDR1 is SQVTM and CDR2 is ANQGSEA. The CDR3 is made up of 13 amino acids. The CDR3 region is CSVFGVMNTEAFF. CDR3 in DNA: TGCAGCGTGTTTGGGGTCATGAACACTGAAGCTTTCTTT.

This clonotype was recorded at least ten times. The chain uses TRBV2 and TRBJ2-1; maybe TRBD1 (5 bases). With 7 bases removed from V and 0 bases from J, the gap between germline ends came to 10 bases. Germline-derived CDR1 and CDR2 are SNHLY and FYNNEI. The CDR3 extends over 14 amino acids. The CDR3, as DNA: TGTGCCAGCAAAAGTAGGGGCTCCTACAATGAGCAGTTCTTC. Translation: CASKSRGSYNEQFF.

The table lists this clonotype with many counts. The chain's CDR3 is CASSLGGTSGYNEQFF. The CDR3 DNA reads TGTGCCAGCAGTTTAGGAGGGACTAGCGGTTACAATGAGCAGTTCTTC. The chain couples TRBV12-3 or TRBV12-4 to TRBJ2-1; TRBD2 agrees at 11 bases. The CDR3 totals 16 residues. The J segment lost 4 bases and the V segment lost 1 base, leaving 3 bases of the junction unmatched.

This clonotype was counted at least ten times. The genes are TRBV12-3 or TRBV12-4 and TRBJ1-5; D possibly corresponds to TRBD1 (5 bases). The V and J ends lost 6 bases and 4 bases respectively, with 10 bases between them. There are 13 residues in the CDR3. The CDR3 protein is CASSRDQNQPQHF. CDR3 sequence (DNA): TGTGCCAGCAGCCGGGACCAAAATCAGCCCCAGCATTTT.

This clonotype has a count of ten or more. The rearrangement uses TRBV27 and TRBJ2-7; TRBD1 matches 9 bases. The CDR3 consists of 16 residues. The J segment lost 4 bases and the V segment lost 2 bases, leaving 9 bases of the junction unmatched. The V gene's germline CDR1 is MNHEY and CDR2 SMNVEV (reference sequence). The CDR3 is CASSLITVGQGYEQYF. CDR3 DNA: TGTGCCAGCAGTTTAATTACCGTGGGACAGGGATACGAGCAGTACTTC.

V and J are TRBV14 and TRBJ2-5; 9 bases map to TRBD1. This CDR3 is 14 amino acids long. V lost 2 bases and J lost 4; bases outside the gene matches: 2. Germline lookup yields CDR1 SGHDN and CDR2 FVKESK. This CDR3 reads CASSQTGGGETQYF. CDR3 coding DNA: TGTGCCAGCAGCCAAACAGGGGGCGGAGAGACCCAGTACTTC. Variable domain in full (rest from reference TRBV14 and TRBJ2-5): EAGVTQFPSHSVIEKGQTVTLRCDPISGHDNLYWYRRVMGKEIKFLLHFVKESKQDESGMPNNRFLAERTGGTYSTLKVQPAELEDSGVYFCASSQTGGGETQYFGPGTRLLVL.

This clonotype was found many times. The CDR3 spells CASSRTSGPNEQFF. In DNA form, the CDR3 reads TGCGCCAGCAGCCGGACTAGCGGTCCTAATGAGCAGTTCTTC. The chain couples TRBV4-3 to TRBJ2-1; 10 nucleotides align to TRBD2. This CDR3 is 14 amino acids long. Looked up from germline, CDR1 is LGHNA and CDR2 is YSLEER. V shed 4 bases, J shed 7 bases, and the junction held 4 bases outside the gene matches.

This clonotype has at least ten counts. The chain is built from TRBV12-3 or TRBV12-4 and TRBJ1-1; a possible D gene is TRBD1 (5 bases). This CDR3 region has 12 residues. V lost 5 bases and J 5 bases, leaving 9 bases between the germline ends. The CDR3 nucleotides are TGTGCCAGCAGTCAGGGTGGGACTGAAGCTTTCTTT. Its translation: CASSQGGTEAFF.

There are many counts of this clonotype. As DNA, the CDR3 is TGTGCCAGTAGCCCTGGACGGACCTACAATGAGCAGTTCTTC. Protein product: CASSPGRTYNEQFF. The chain combines TRBV19 with TRBJ2-1; D remains unclear. Germline V lookup: CDR1 LNHDA, CDR2 SQIVND (reference sequence). Deletions cut 6 bases from V and 2 bases from J, with 11 bases between. This CDR3 spans 14 amino acids.

This clonotype has a count of ten or more. The chain combines TRBV20-1 with TRBJ2-3; D is perhaps TRBD1 or TRBD2 (6 bases each). In germline, CDR1 is DFQATT, CDR2 SNEGSKA (reference sequence). This CDR3 has 14 residues. The germline V and J ends were trimmed by 5 bases and 0 bases, with 12 bases remaining between them. CDR3 protein: CSAPGGGSTDTQYF. The CDR3 region has the DNA TGCAGTGCTCCCGGGGGCGGTAGCACAGATACGCAGTATTTT.

This clonotype has a count of ten or more. V usage is TRBV6-5 and J usage is TRBJ1-4; D unclear. CDR1 and CDR2 from the germline V gene are MNHEY and SVGAGI. CDR3 length: 11 residues. V was pared by 6 bases and J by 7 bases, with 6 bases between. CDR3 region: CASSPGEKLFF. CDR3 in DNA: TGTGCCAGCAGCCCGGGTGAAAAACTGTTTTTT.

This clonotype was seen many times. The chain combines TRBV28 with TRBJ2-2; D remains ambiguous. CDR1 is MDHEN and CDR2 is SYDVKM in the germline V gene. V was pared by 1 base and J by 2 bases, with 8 bases between. This CDR3 contains 15 residues. CDR3 sequence: CASSLLWVNTGELFF. DNA for the CDR3: TGTGCCAGCAGTTTATTGTGGGTTAACACCGGGGAGCTGTTTTTT.

This clonotype has at least ten counts. The chain employs TRBV29-1 and TRBJ2-3; TRBD2 might be the D (6 bases). Trimming left V 6 bases short and J 0 bases short, with 7 bases between. The V gene's germline CDR1 is SQVTM and CDR2 ANQGSEA. The length of the CDR3 is 12 residues. In DNA form, the CDR3 reads TGCAGCGTGGGGGGTAGCACAGATACGCAGTATTTT. It specifies CSVGGSTDTQYF.

This clonotype has just a few counts. V is TRBV29-1 and J is TRBJ1-2; D unresolved. Germline lookup yields CDR1 SQVTM and CDR2 ANQGSEA. There are 10 residues in the CDR3. Trimming took 5 bases from V and 11 from J, leaving 12 bases between them. CDR3 sequence: CSVKNGRYTF. The CDR3 region has the DNA TGCAGCGTTAAAAACGGAAGATACACCTTC.

This clonotype was recorded many times. This chain joins TRBV6-5 and TRBJ1-1, with no clear D. V was clipped by 7 bases and J by 0 bases, with 9 bases between them. From germline, CDR1 is MNHEY and CDR2 SVGAGI. The CDR3 covers 13 residues. The CDR3 sequence: CASTGQLNTEAFF. The CDR3 DNA follows: TGTGCCAGCACCGGGCAGTTGAACACTGAAGCTTTCTTT.

In its sample, this clonotype was seen many times. The rearrangement joins TRBV5-5 to TRBJ2-1; the D gene is possibly TRBD1 (6 bases). V was trimmed by 0 bases and J by 2 bases, leaving 6 bases between them. The CDR3 length is 14 residues. Per germline, CDR1 SGHKS and CDR2 YYEKEE (reference sequence). The CDR3 loop is CASSLGTAYNEQFF. In DNA, the CDR3 is TGTGCCAGCAGCTTGGGGACAGCCTACAATGAGCAGTTCTTC. The full variable domain, its missing parts supplied by reference TRBV5-5 and TRBJ2-1, is DAGVTQSPTHLIKTRGQQVTLRCSPISGHKSVSWYQQVLGQGPQFIFQYYEKEERGRGNFPDRFSARQFPNYSSELNVNALLLGDSALYLCASSLGTAYNEQFFGPGTRLTVL.

This clonotype was seen only a few times. One end of the junction is discordant with germline, which a read error may explain. The CDR3 coding sequence is TGTGCCAGCTCCCAAGACTCTAGCGACTATGAACAGTTCTTC. It codes for CASSQDSSDYEQFF. The chain joins TRBV18 to TRBJ2-1; a possible D gene is TRBD2 (6 bases). Germline V gene sequence: CDR1 KGHSH, CDR2 LQKENI. There are 14 residues in the CDR3.

This clonotype was seen repeatedly, ten times or more. The chain uses TRBV7-8 and TRBJ2-3; no definite D call. The CDR3 consists of 14 residues. With 1 base removed from V and 2 bases from J, the gap between germline ends came to 7 bases. Germline V gene lookup returns CDR1 SGHVS and CDR2 FQNEAQ. CDR3 nucleotides: TGTGCCAGCAGCTTAGAATGGCTCACAGATACGCAGTATTTT. It is translated as CASSLEWLTDTQYF.

This clonotype was detected ten times or more. The chain recombines TRBV4-3 with TRBJ2-7; D is unresolved. This CDR3 comprises 15 residues. V lost 1 base, J lost 1 base, and 11 bases lay in between. Germline loops: CDR1 LGHNA, CDR2 YSLEER. This chain's CDR3 is CASSQVSDGSYEQYF. DNA of the CDR3: TGCGCCAGCAGCCAAGTTTCGGACGGTTCCTACGAGCAGTACTTC.

The J gene is TRBJ1-1, the V gene TRBV5-1; weak D call: TRBD1 (6 bases). Germline CDR1 and CDR2: SGHRS and YFSETQ. Trimming took off 4 bases at V and 7 bases at J, with 11 bases between the two ends. The CDR3 is 12 amino acids. CDR3: CASSHGTLEAFF. DNA of the CDR3: TGCGCCAGCAGCCACGGGACACTTGAAGCTTTCTTT.

This clonotype was counted ten times or more. The chain is built from TRBV19 and TRBJ2-5, with 7 nucleotides matching TRBD2. Germline V gene sequence: CDR1 LNHDA, CDR2 SQIVND (reference sequence). This CDR3 has 14 amino acids. Losses at the gene ends were 5 bases for V and 0 bases for J; bases not matched to a gene: 3. CDR3 amino acids: CASSSRGDQETQYF. The CDR3 DNA sequence: TGTGCCAGTAGTTCCCGGGGGGACCAAGAGACCCAGTACTTC.

The sample holds many counts of this clonotype. The gene calls are TRBV20-1 and TRBJ2-3, with D possibly being TRBD1 (5 bases). CDR1 DFQATT and CDR2 SNEGSKA come from the germline V gene (reference sequence). The CDR3 runs 14 residues. The V and J ends lost 2 bases and 1 base respectively, with 10 bases between them. The CDR3 region is CSARPEQGTDTQYF. The CDR3 DNA is TGCAGTGCTAGACCCGAACAGGGCACAGATACGCAGTATTTT.

About this clonotype itself: A much more abundant neighbour one base away suggests this may be a read error. This CDR3 fails to terminate in the conserved phenylalanine or tryptophan, so it likely reflects a read error. J is TRBJ2-5 and V is TRBV20-1, with D unclear. Germline V gives CDR1 DFQATT, CDR2 SNEGSKA (reference sequence). V lost 0 bases and J 5 bases, leaving 7 bases between the germline ends. This CDR3 spans 12 amino acids. The CDR3, as DNA: TGCAGTGCTAGAGATCTGGGCGAGACCCAGTACTAC. It codes for CSARDLGETQYY.